The source of this T cell receptor beta chain is a study of control samples from healthy donors and cancer patients. Here immunoSEQ multiplex PCR was the method, and the copy in TCRdb shows in-frame clones only, minus some. The table records about 180,000 clones, about 92% of them present only once. The CDR3 covers 17 residues. The sample taken for sequencing was blood. The receptor was derived from a man aged 25 to 40 in good health. The V call is TRBV21-1, the J call TRBJ2-5; the DNA was not used to check the table's D call, TRBD1. TRBV21-1 is an annotated pseudogene. The CDR3 loop is CASSKAWGQGPLETQYF. The CDR3 DNA reads as TGTGCCAGCAGCAAAGCTTGGGGACAGGGACCTTTGGAGACCCAGTACTTC.